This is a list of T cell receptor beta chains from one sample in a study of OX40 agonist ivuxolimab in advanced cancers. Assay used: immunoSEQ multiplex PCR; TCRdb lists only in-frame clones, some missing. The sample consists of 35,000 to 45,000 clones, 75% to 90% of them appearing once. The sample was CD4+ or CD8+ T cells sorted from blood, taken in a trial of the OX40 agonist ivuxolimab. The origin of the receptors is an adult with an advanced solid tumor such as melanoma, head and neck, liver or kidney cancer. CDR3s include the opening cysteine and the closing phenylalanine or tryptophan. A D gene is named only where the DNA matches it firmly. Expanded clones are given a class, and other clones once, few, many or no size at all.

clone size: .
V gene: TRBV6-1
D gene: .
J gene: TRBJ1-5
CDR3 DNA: TGTGCCAGCAGTTTATTGACAGGCGCTTCTCAGCCCCAGCATTTT
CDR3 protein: CASSLLTGASQPQHF

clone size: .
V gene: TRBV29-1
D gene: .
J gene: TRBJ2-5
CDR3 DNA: TGCAGCGTTAGGGAGGCAGAGACCCAGTACTTC
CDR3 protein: CSVREAETQYF

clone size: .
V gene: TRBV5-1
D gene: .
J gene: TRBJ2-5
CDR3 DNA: TGCGCCAGCAGCTTGGATCTCAAAAGGGGAGAGACCCAGTACTTC
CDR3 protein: CASSLDLKRGETQYF

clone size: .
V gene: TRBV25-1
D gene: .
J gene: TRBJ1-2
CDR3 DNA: TGTGCCAGCAGTGATACGGACAGACCTATGCTCGGCTACACCTTC
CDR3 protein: CASSDTDRPMLGYTF

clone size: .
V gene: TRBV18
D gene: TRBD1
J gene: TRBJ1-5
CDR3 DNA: TGTGCCAGCTCACCAATGGGGACAGGGGATCAGCCCCAGCATTTT
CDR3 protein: CASSPMGTGDQPQHF

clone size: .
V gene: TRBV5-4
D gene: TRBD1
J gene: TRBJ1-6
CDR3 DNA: TGTGCCAGCAGCCTAGACAGGGGGTACTCACCCCTCCACTTT
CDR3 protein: CASSLDRGYSPLHF

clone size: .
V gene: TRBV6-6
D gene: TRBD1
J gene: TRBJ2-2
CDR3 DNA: TGTGCCAGCAGTCCACAGGGGCGTGCCACCGGGGAGCTGTTTTTT
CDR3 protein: CASSPQGRATGELFF

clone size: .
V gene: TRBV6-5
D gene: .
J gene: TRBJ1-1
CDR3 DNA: TGTGCCAGCAGCGGGTTTAACACTGAAGCTTTCTTT
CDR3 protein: CASSGFNTEAFF

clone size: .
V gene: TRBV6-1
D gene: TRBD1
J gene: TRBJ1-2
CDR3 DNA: TGTGCCAGCAGTCGAGCTTCGACAGGGCTATATGGCTACACCTTC
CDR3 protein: CASSRASTGLYGYTF

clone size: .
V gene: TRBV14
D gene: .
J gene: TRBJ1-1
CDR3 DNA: TGTGCCAATTCGGTCTTTAGGACTGAAGCTTTCTTT
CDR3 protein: CANSVFRTEAFF

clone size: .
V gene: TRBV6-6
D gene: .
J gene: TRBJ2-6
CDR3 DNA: TGTGCCAGCGGCGCGGGTCCAGGGGCCAACGTCCTGACTTTC
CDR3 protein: CASGAGPGANVLTF

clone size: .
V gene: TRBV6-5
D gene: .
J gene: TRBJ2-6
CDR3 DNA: TGTGCCAGCAGTTACTCCAGCTCTGGGGCCAACGTCCTGACTTTC
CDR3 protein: CASSYSSSGANVLTF

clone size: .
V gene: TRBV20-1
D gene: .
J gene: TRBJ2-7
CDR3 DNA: TGCAGTGGGGGCCTCACCTACGAGCAGTACTTC
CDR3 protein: CSGGLTYEQYF

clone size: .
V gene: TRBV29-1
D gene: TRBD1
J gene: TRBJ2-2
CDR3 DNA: TGCAGCGTTGTGGGACAGTTCACCGGGGAGCTGTTTTTT
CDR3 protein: CSVVGQFTGELFF

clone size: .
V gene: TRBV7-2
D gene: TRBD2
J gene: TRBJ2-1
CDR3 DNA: TGTGCCAGCAGCCCCTTACCCTTTAGCGGGGGGAGGGATGAGCAGTTCTTC
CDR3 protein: CASSPLPFSGGRDEQFF

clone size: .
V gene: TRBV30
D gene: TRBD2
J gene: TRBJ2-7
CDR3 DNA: TGTGCCTGGAGTACAACTAGCGGCTCCTACGAGCAGTACTTC
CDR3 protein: CAWSTTSGSYEQYF

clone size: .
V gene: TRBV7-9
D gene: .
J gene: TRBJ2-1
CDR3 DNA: TGTGCCAGCAGAAGTATTGGAACCAATGAGCAGTTCTTC
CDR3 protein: CASRSIGTNEQFF

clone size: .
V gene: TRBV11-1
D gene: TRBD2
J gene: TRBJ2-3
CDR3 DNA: TGTGCCAGCAGCCCAAGGACTAGCGGATACACAGATACGCAGTATTTT
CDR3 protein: CASSPRTSGYTDTQYF

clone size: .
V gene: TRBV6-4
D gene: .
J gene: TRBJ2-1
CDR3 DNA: TGTGCCAGCAGTGATGAGACAGGAGACTCCTACAATGAGCAGTTCTTC
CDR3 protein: CASSDETGDSYNEQFF

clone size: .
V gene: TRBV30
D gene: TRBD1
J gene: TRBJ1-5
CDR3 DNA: TGTGCCTGGGACAGGGATGGGCAGCCCCAGCATTTT
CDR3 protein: CAWDRDGQPQHF

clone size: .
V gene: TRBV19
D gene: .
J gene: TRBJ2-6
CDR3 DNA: TGTGCCAGTAGCCCCGTGCTCGGACTGGTTGGGGCCAACGTCCTGACTTTC
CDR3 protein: CASSPVLGLVGANVLTF

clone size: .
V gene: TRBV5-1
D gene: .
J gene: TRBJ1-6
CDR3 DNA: TGCGCCAGCAGCTTGTCTTCTGGGTCCGAGGGGCCACCCCTCCACTTT
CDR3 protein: CASSLSSGSEGPPLHF

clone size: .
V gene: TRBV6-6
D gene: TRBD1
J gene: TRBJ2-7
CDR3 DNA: TGTGCCAGCAGTCAAACCGGGACAGGGGGCTCCTACGAGCAGTACTTC
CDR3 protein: CASSQTGTGGSYEQYF

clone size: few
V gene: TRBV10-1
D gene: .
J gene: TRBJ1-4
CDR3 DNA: TGCGCCAGCAGAACGGGGGGCTTGAGACTGTTTTTT
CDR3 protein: CASRTGGLRLFF

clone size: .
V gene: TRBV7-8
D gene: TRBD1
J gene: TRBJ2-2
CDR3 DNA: TGTGCCAGCACCCCAGGACAGGCACACGCCGGCACCGGGGAGCTGTTTTTT
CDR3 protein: CASTPGQAHAGTGELFF

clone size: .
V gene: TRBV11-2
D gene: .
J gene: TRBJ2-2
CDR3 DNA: TGTGCCAGCAGCTTAGCGTCGGAGACCGGGGAGCTGTTTTTT
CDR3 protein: CASSLASETGELFF

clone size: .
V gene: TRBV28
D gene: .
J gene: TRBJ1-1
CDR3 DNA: TGTGCCAGCAGTTTGGGTAGGGGGGACACTGAAGCTTTCTTT
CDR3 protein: CASSLGRGDTEAFF

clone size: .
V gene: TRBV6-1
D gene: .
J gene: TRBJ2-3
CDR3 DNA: TGTGCCAGCAGTGCCAATCCCCCAACAGATACGCAGTATTTT
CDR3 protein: CASSANPPTDTQYF

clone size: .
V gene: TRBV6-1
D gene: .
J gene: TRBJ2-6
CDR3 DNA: TGTGCCAGCAGTGTGGCGGGGGCGATGAACGTCCTGACTTTC
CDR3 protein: CASSVAGAMNVLTF